This record concerns one T cell receptor (beta chain) sequence. This specimen comes from a study of blood T cell repertoires in COVID-19. Per germline, CDR1 MNHNS and CDR2 SASEGT. The CDR3 runs to 14 residues. Trimming pared 3 bases from V and 5 bases from J, leaving 10 bases between. Participant age was roughly 18 to 100 years, and participants resided in roughly 24 US areas. Participant-reported clinical history was the basis for cohort assignment. Each recovered donor of Cohort 3 presented with two negative PCRs, clearance, or symptom resolution. In the source study's methods: Reference gene primer amplification yielded estimated nucleated cell counts. TCRdb keeps only in-frame clones here, not all; method: immunoSEQ multiplex PCR. Clonal size and the V and J genes are those of that table, whereas D and trimming came from the DNA. This table has 150,000 to 200,000 clones, around 90% appearing once.

Sequenced sample: PBMCs or T cells enriched from blood (not recorded which). This clonotype was sampled from a woman between 18 and 29 years old who had recovered from COVID-19. This sequence joins TRBV6-1 and TRBJ1-4, with unresolved D. CDR3 protein: CASSELDGNEKLFF. The CDR3 DNA is TGTGCCAGCAGTGAGCTAGACGGGAATGAAAAACTGTTTTTT.